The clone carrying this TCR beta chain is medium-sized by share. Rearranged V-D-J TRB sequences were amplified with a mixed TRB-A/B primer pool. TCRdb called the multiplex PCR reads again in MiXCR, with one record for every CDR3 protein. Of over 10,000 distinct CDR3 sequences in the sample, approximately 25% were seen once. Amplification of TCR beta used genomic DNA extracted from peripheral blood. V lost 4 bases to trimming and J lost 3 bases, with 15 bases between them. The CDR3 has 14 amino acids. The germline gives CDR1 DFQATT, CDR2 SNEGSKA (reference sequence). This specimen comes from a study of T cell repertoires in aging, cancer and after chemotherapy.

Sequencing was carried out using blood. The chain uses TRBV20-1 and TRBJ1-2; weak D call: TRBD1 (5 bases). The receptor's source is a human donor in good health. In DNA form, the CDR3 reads TGCAGTGCTAACCCCAGCGCAGGGCACTATGGCTACACCTTC. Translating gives CSANPSAGHYGYTF.